These 22 T cell receptor beta chains came from one sample sequenced in a study of identical twins. One entry per CDR3 protein, called by TCRdb with MiXCR from the 5' RACE reads. The sample holds 1.5 million to 2 million distinct CDR3 sequences, about 32% seen once. The sequenced sample consisted of cord blood. These TCRs come from a newborn girl in good health.

The chain uses TRBV27 and TRBJ2-7; no clear D. CDR1 is MNHEY, CDR2 SMNVEV, per germline (reference sequence). The V end lost 4 bases, the J end lost 3 bases, and 16 bases lay between the germline ends. This CDR3 has 15 amino acids. This CDR3 is CASSWGRSGFYEQYF. CDR3 coding DNA: TGTGCCAGCAGTTGGGGTCGCTCAGGATTCTACGAGCAGTACTTC.

CDR3 sequence reads: CASSLMGGAETQYF. The CDR3 coding sequence is TGTGCCAGCAGCTTAATGGGAGGCGCAGAGACCCAGTACTTC. The chain couples TRBV7-2 to TRBJ2-5, with a weak D call TRBD2 (6 bases). The CDR3 covers 14 residues. Trimming took 2 bases from V and 4 from J, leaving 11 bases between them. Per the germline V gene, CDR1 is SGHTA and CDR2 is FQGNSA.

Only a few counts were recorded for this clonotype. V gene TRBV15 combines with J gene TRBJ1-5; TRBD1 matches at 7 bases. Germline trimming cut 0 bases from V and 0 bases from J; bases unmatched to any gene: 5. There are 17 residues in the CDR3. Germline CDR1 and CDR2: LNHNV and YYDKDF (reference sequence). CDR3 nucleotide sequence: TGTGCCACCAGCAGAGAGCCAGGGGGATATAGCAATCAGCCCCAGCATTTT. Residues: CATSREPGGYSNQPQHF.

The rearrangement links TRBV12-3 or TRBV12-4 to TRBJ2-2, with TRBD2 matching over 15 bases. The CDR3 loop spans 19 amino acids. The ends lost 6 bases at V and 5 bases at J; junction bases unmatched: 13. CDR3 in amino acids: CASRLPPGLAGGLTGELFF. The CDR3 nucleotides read TGTGCCAGCAGGCTACCGCCGGGACTAGCGGGGGGACTAACCGGGGAGCTGTTTTTT.

This rearrangement joins TRBV6-2 or TRBV6-3 to TRBJ2-4, with D perhaps assigned TRBD1 or TRBD2 (5 bases each). CDR3 length: 12 residues. Per germline, CDR1 MNHEY and CDR2 SVGEGT. V shed 5 bases and J shed 13 bases, with 15 bases lying between them. This CDR3 is CASSPHMGEQYF. The CDR3 region has the DNA TGTGCCAGCAGTCCCCATATGGGGGAACAGTACTTC.

The V call is TRBV20-1, the J call TRBJ1-2; perhaps TRBD1 as D (5 bases). The CDR3 spans 12 residues. V gave up 5 bases and J gave up 4 bases, with 11 bases separating them. CDR1 is DFQATT and CDR2 is SNEGSKA in the germline V gene (reference sequence). CDR3 residues: CSAPGTGYGYTF. Written as DNA, the CDR3 is TGCAGTGCTCCCGGGACGGGCTATGGCTACACCTTC.

The V gene is TRBV27, the J gene TRBJ2-1; TRBD2 agrees at 12 bases. This CDR3 spans 18 amino acids. V lost 5 bases to trimming and J lost 0 bases; unmatched junction nucleotides: 8. Germline values: CDR1 MNHEY, CDR2 SMNVEV (reference sequence). The CDR3 here is CASSVGTSGSSSYNEQFF. CDR3 bases: TGTGCCAGCAGTGTCGGGACTAGCGGGTCTAGCTCCTACAATGAGCAGTTCTTC.

The CDR3 region has the DNA TGTGCCAGCAGTTGGGTCTCTGGAAACACCATATATTTT. This encodes CASSWVSGNTIYF. The chain uses TRBV12-3 or TRBV12-4 and TRBJ1-3; D unclear. Between the trimmed V and J ends, which lost 4 bases and 0 bases, there was a span of 4 bases. The CDR3 spans 13 residues.

This clonotype has only a few counts. This sequence joins TRBV13 and TRBJ2-7, with TRBD2 identical over 9 bases. Trimming took 0 bases from V and 4 from J; bases not matched to a gene: 13. The germline V gene encodes CDR1 PRHDT and CDR2 FYEKMQ (reference sequence). The CDR3 runs to 18 residues. The CDR3 region has the DNA TGTGCCAGCAGCTTAGGGTACCCCTTAGCGGGAGAATCGTACGAGCAGTACTTC. Its protein is CASSLGYPLAGESYEQYF.

This chain uses TRBV6-2 or TRBV6-3 with TRBJ1-3, with D tentatively TRBD1 (5 bases). Germline V CDR1 and CDR2: MNHEY, SVGEGT. Trimming took 2 bases from V and 9 from J, leaving 14 bases between them. The CDR3 consists of 14 residues. CDR3 nucleotide sequence: TGTGCCAGCAGTTACCTGGGACGGGACGGCACCATATATTTT. Its translation is CASSYLGRDGTIYF.

A few counts support this clonotype. The CDR3 here is CASSLNRVAGFYEQYF. The CDR3 DNA reads TGTGCCAGCAGTTTAAATAGGGTAGCGGGGTTCTACGAGCAGTACTTC. The chain carries TRBV27 and TRBJ2-7, with TRBD2 matching over 8 bases. The ends lost 2 bases at V and 3 bases at J; junction bases unmatched: 9. Germline CDR1 and CDR2: MNHEY and SMNVEV (reference sequence). This CDR3 region has 16 residues.

This clonotype has only one observation. The CDR3 DNA follows: TGCGCCAGCAGCCAAGATCGCTCAAAGCCGTTCGCAGATACGCAGTATTTT. Translation gives CASSQDRSKPFADTQYF. The chain links TRBV4-1 to TRBJ2-3; D is uncertain. With 0 bases removed from V and 4 bases from J, the gap between germline ends came to 17 bases. CDR3 length: 17 residues. The germline V gene has CDR1 MGHRA and CDR2 YSYEKL.

This clonotype was recorded a few times. The chain combines TRBV29-1 with TRBJ2-1; 10 bases fit TRBD2. V was clipped by 6 bases and J by 2 bases; unmatched bases: 7. The CDR3 is 15 residues long. Germline V CDR1 and CDR2: SQVTM, ANQGSEA. CDR3 sequence: CSVADSGGAYNEQFF. CDR3 bases: TGCAGCGTCGCTGACAGCGGGGGGGCCTACAATGAGCAGTTCTTC.

Comments on this clonotype: At one of its ends the junction is not consistent with the germline gene, which may arise from a read error. The chain employs TRBV7-7 and TRBJ1-2; the match to TRBD1 covers 8 bases. CDR1 is SSHAT and CDR2 is FNYEAQ in the germline V gene (reference sequence). The CDR3 contains 13 residues. The CDR3 DNA follows: TGTGCTAGCAGCCTTATAGACAGGGGCTTCTACACCTTC. Protein sequence: CASSLIDRGFYTF.

At least ten counts were recorded for this clonotype. The CDR3 sequence is CASSSSREQFF. CDR3 coding DNA: TGTGCCAGCAGTTCCAGTCGTGAGCAGTTCTTC. The V gene is TRBV27, the J gene TRBJ2-1; D gene ambiguous. Trimming shortened V by 4 bases and J by 9 bases, and 7 bases separated the two germline ends. The CDR3 covers 11 residues. Germline V gives CDR1 MNHEY, CDR2 SMNVEV (reference sequence).

A word on this clonotype: One end of the junction fails to match germline, which may point to a read error. The chain recombines TRBV4-1 with TRBJ2-7, with 10 bases aligning to TRBD2. Looked up from germline, CDR1 is MGHRA and CDR2 is YSYEKL. The CDR3 covers 17 residues. CDR3 nucleotide sequence: TGCGCCAGCGGCCAAGCTGGGCCGGCTAGCGGGAGTTACGAGCAGTACTTC. It is translated as CASGQAGPASGSYEQYF.

V is TRBV7-2 and J is TRBJ2-2, with D uncertain. The CDR3 spans 13 residues. CDR1 is SGHTA and CDR2 is FQGNSA in the germline V gene. V shed 6 bases and J shed 8 bases, with 13 bases lying between them. The CDR3 is CASSHAQEGELFF. DNA of the CDR3: TGTGCCAGCAGTCATGCGCAGGAAGGGGAGCTGTTTTTT.

This chain connects TRBV10-3 to TRBJ2-5; 9 bases are a match to TRBD2. J lost 11 bases, V lost 8 bases, and 12 bases had no gene match. Germline V gives CDR1 ENHRY, CDR2 SYGVKD. This CDR3 comprises 13 residues. The CDR3 region is CAIAGTSHNEQYF. CDR3 in DNA: TGTGCCATCGCCGGGACTAGCCACAATGAGCAGTACTTC.

As to this clonotype: A clone one base away is much larger, so this may be a read error. The chain couples TRBV5-1 to TRBJ1-2; D unresolved. The CDR3 runs to 15 residues. Trimming removed 4 bases at V and 4 bases at J, with 17 bases between. Per germline, CDR1 SGHRS and CDR2 YFSETQ. CDR3 nucleotides: TGCGCCAGCAGCCTTGAAGTTGGGTCAGTCTATGGCTACACCTTC. As protein: CASSLEVGSVYGYTF.

The rearrangement uses TRBV20-1 and TRBJ1-1; D is uncertain. CDR1 and CDR2 from the germline V gene are DFQATT and SNEGSKA (reference sequence). The CDR3 extends over 13 amino acids. Trimming cost V 1 base and J 8 bases, with 14 bases left between them. CDR3 region: CSARAPEVPEAFF. CDR3 nucleotides: TGCAGTGCTAGAGCCCCCGAGGTCCCAGAAGCTTTCTTT.

This CDR3 reads CASEVYLDTEAFF. CDR3 coding DNA: TGTGCCAGCGAGGTCTATCTGGACACTGAAGCTTTCTTT. The chain recombines TRBV2 with TRBJ1-1; D gene unclear. Germline V lookup: CDR1 SNHLY, CDR2 FYNNEI. The germline V and J ends were trimmed by 8 bases and 3 bases, with 13 bases remaining between them. The CDR3 loop spans 13 amino acids.

The table lists this clonotype with a few counts. J is TRBJ2-5 and V is TRBV5-1; 7 bases are a match to TRBD2. The junction had 13 bases not matched to a gene; V was cut back by 4 bases and J by 1 base. The CDR3 is 17 residues long. Germline loops: CDR1 SGHRS, CDR2 YFSETQ. CDR3 in amino acids: CASSGPRERIFQETQYF. The CDR3 DNA follows: TGCGCCAGCAGCGGTCCGCGGGAGCGAATTTTCCAAGAGACCCAGTACTTC.